What follows describes a single T cell receptor beta chain. What it binds is unknown. These data originate in a study of blood T cells in healthy people across ages. Together with a sample-barcoded 5' primer, a J-beta primer mix was included in a second PCR lasting roughly 6 to 12 cycles. TCRdb reprocessed the 5' RACE reads via MiXCR and lists one record per CDR3 protein. The sample records fewer than 1,000,000 distinct CDR3 sequences, 40% to 50% being singletons. Isolated per sample were at least 6 million PBMCs. Points from the study as a whole: With naive T cell percentage, TCR beta diversity showed a strong correlation.

The material sequenced was blood. The receptor was isolated from a man aged 60 to 69 in good health.

CDR3 protein: CASSYTGPYGYTF. The CDR3 nucleotides read TGTGCCAGCAGCTACACAGGACCCTATGGCTACACCTTC. The chain is built from TRBV6-2 or TRBV6-3 and TRBJ1-2; weak D call: TRBD1 (5 bases). This CDR3 spans 13 amino acids. Trimming cost V 6 bases and J 4 bases, with 12 bases left between them. CDR1 and CDR2 from the germline V gene are MNHEY and SVGEGT.